This section outlines one T cell receptor (beta chain) sequence together with its context. Antigen specificity is unknown. The sample comes from a study of cytomegalovirus exposure and HLA in healthy donors. Study observations and caveats: CMV serostatus stood as the only immune exposure information on hand.

PCR was performed using 60 Vbeta and 13 Jbeta primers. Data came from immunoSEQ multiplex PCR; TCRdb stores just in-frame clones and leaves some out. Seen here are fewer than 250,000 clones, more than 75% observed once, and the top ten hold approximately 0.39%. This clonotype originated in a male donor in good health and CMV-seropositive. The specimen sequenced was PBMCs.

This chain's CDR3 is CASSPGLVLIDTQYF. The CDR3 nucleotides read TGTGCCAGCAGCCCTGGACTAGTTTTAATAGATACGCAGTATTTT. The V call is TRBV7-2, the J call TRBJ2-3, with TRBD2 matching 7 bases. CDR3 length equals 15 residues. J was trimmed by 5 bases and V by 5 bases; bases with no gene match: 10. CDR1 is SGHTA and CDR2 is FQGNSA in the germline V gene.